The TCR beta chain described here comes from a study of blood T cell repertoires in COVID-19. The wider study: COVID-19 samples, acute and convalescent, were from the United States, Italy and Spain.

Sequenced by immunoSEQ multiplex PCR; TCRdb stores in-frame clones only, minus some. The table lists roughly 570,000 clones, about 89% of them singletons, with roughly 8% in the top ten. Germline V gives CDR1 GTSNPN, CDR2 SVGIG (reference sequence). V was pared by 3 bases and J by 10 bases, with 13 bases between. The CDR3 extends over 12 amino acids. Seattle participants joined during active infection and were tracked over time. The V and J genes are TRBV30 and TRBJ2-1, with D perhaps TRBD2 (5 bases). The receptor was derived from a woman aged 45-59 years with COVID-19, enrolled during active disease. Material: peripheral blood. CDR3 bases: TGTGCCTGGAGCCCTAGACCGGGGGAGCAGTTCTTC. Protein product: CAWSPRPGEQFF.